The entry below describes one TCR beta chain. Its antigen is still unknown. PBMCs were derived from around 10 ml fresh peripheral blood. This record belongs to a study of T cells in Graves' hyperthyroidism and ophthalmopathy. Overall study: At initial diagnosis, before any treatment had begun, peripheral blood was obtained.

What was amplified from RNA transcripts were TCR beta CDR3 regions. Using the HTBI primer set, a first-round RT-PCR was run on the TCR CDR3. MiXCR, run by TCRdb on the multiplex PCR reads, gives a single entry per CDR3 protein. The data contain more than 500,000 distinct CDR3 sequences, approximately 15% of them seen just once; the ten biggest clones take up over 11%. Germline V lookup: CDR1 LGHNT, CDR2 FRNRAP. V lost 4 bases to trimming and J lost 8 bases; unmatched junction nucleotides: 8. CDR3 length equals 15 residues. General study results and limits: The authors' 13 V-J model separated ophthalmopathy from stable hyperthyroidism.

The chain recombines TRBV12-5 with TRBJ1-6, with 7 bases matching TRBD1. What was sequenced was blood. The TCR was taken from a woman aged 40 to 55 with Graves' hyperthyroidism. CDR3 residues: CASGSGTDRYSPLHF. The CDR3 DNA follows: TGTGCTAGTGGTTCAGGGACAGATCGATATTCACCCCTCCACTTT.